This T cell receptor (beta chain) comes out of a study of blood T cells in healthy people across ages. Whole-study results and caveats: What prevented conclusive comparison of naive and antigen-experienced cells was that PBMCs were unsorted. Naive CD4+ cell counts and diversity both ran higher in long-lived than in aged donors.

A second PCR of about 7 to 11 cycles used a sample-barcoded 5' primer and a J-beta primer mix. TCRdb re-called the 5' RACE reads with MiXCR, one entry per CDR3 protein. Altogether 1.5 million or so distinct CDR3 sequences are present, 40% to 50% being singletons, with the ten largest covering roughly 7.9%. There are a few counts of this clonotype. Its antigen is still unknown. The junction differs from germline at one of its ends, possibly a read error. Per germline, CDR1 ENHRY and CDR2 SYGVKD. The CDR3 is made up of 14 amino acids. Sequences were obtained from blood. The receptor's source is a woman between 18 and 30 years old in good health. This rearrangement joins TRBV10-3 to TRBJ1-3; D uncertain. This CDR3 reads CAISPAASGDTIYF. CDR3 nucleotides: TGTGCCATCAGTCCGGCTGCGTCTGGAGACACCATATATTTT.